The 5 T cell receptor beta chains below come from one sample, sequenced in a study of blood T cell repertoires in COVID-19 (TCRdb year 2020). Receptor amplification or capture employed the immunoSEQ multiplex PCR assay. The table comes from immuneACCESS by way of TCRdb, which keeps in-frame sequences with V and J called. Part of the clones is missing from these tables; in studies checked, under half for an unresolved V gene and the rest for unknown reasons. The sample profile shows about 180,000 clones; roughly 78% of them were found once. Roughly 6.8% of the sample goes to the ten largest clones. Sequencing was performed on peripheral blood. These TCRs come from a man in his 70s with active or convalescent COVID-19.

This clone was observed once. The chain recombines TRBV7-8 with TRBJ1-1; 10 nucleotides align to TRBD1. After removal of 6 bases from V and 5 bases from J, the junction contained 12 bases not matched to a gene. CDR1 SGHVS and CDR2 FQNEAQ come from the germline V gene. The CDR3 loop spans 16 amino acids. The CDR3, as DNA: TGTGCCAGCAGAACAATGACAGGGGGCGCGGGAACTGAAGCTTTCTTT. Translation: CASRTMTGGAGTEAFF.

In its sample, this clone was seen a few times. V is TRBV10-2 and J is TRBJ1-4; D is undetermined. Germline loops: CDR1 WSHSY, CDR2 SAAADI. The CDR3 is made up of 14 amino acids. Trimming stripped 6 bases from V and 7 bases from J, with 15 bases between. The DNA of the CDR3 is TGCGCCAGCAGGGAGACCCCCGTCGGTGAAAAACTGTTTTTT. Protein: CASRETPVGEKLFF.

The chain has TRBV5-1 and TRBJ2-3; 8 bases are a match to TRBD1. V dropped 5 bases and J dropped 5; count of bases not matched to a gene: 7. CDR3 length: 14 amino acids. The germline gives CDR1 SGHRS, CDR2 YFSETQ. CDR3 DNA sequence: TGCGCCAGCAGGTCGGGCAGGGGGCAAGATACGCAGTATTTT. This encodes CASRSGRGQDTQYF.

This clone has a handful of counts. The sample holds other DNA sequences that translate to the same CDR3. The chain combines TRBV5-6 with TRBJ1-1; D is uncertain. In germline, CDR1 is SGHDT, CDR2 YYEEEE. The CDR3 length is 14 residues. V was clipped by 0 bases and J by 1 base, with 7 bases between them. CDR3 nucleotide sequence: TGTGCCAGCAGCTTGGCCCCAGGGAACACTGAAGCTTTCTTT. Translation gives CASSLAPGNTEAFF.

This clone was counted only a few times. This chain links TRBV6-6 with TRBJ2-2; 8 nucleotides align to TRBD1. In germline, CDR1 is MNHNY, CDR2 SVGAGI (reference sequence). V shed 6 bases and J 2 bases; nucleotides not matched to a gene: 5. The CDR3 is made up of 15 amino acids. The CDR3: CASSMTGDNTGELFF. The CDR3 DNA is TGTGCCAGCAGCATGACAGGGGACAACACCGGGGAGCTGTTTTTT.